The clone carrying this T cell receptor (beta chain) was counted ten times or more. The CDR3 spans 15 residues. CDR1 is SGHVS, CDR2 FNYEAQ, per germline. V shed 5 bases, J shed 3 bases, and the junction held 6 bases outside the gene matches. This specimen belongs to a study of T cells in Graves' hyperthyroidism and ophthalmopathy. Researchers took RNA transcripts and amplified the TCR beta CDR3 regions from them. TCR CDR3 regions were first amplified by RT-PCR with HTBI primers. TCRdb independently ran MiXCR on the multiplex PCR reads; one entry per CDR3 protein. Of 750,000 to 900,000 distinct CDR3 sequences detected, roughly 40% appear once; the ten largest clones hold 8% to 9%.

V and J are TRBV7-6 and TRBJ2-7; 11 nucleotides agree with TRBD2. This clonotype was obtained from a man aged 18 to 29 with Graves' hyperthyroidism. Sequenced: blood. The CDR3 spells CASSDSGRDDYEQYF. The DNA of the CDR3 is TGTGCCAGCAGCGATAGCGGGAGGGATGACTACGAGCAGTACTTC.